The next 17 T cell receptor beta chains were all read from a single sample in a study of ipilimumab plus nivolumab after autologous stem cell transplantation. Measured with immunoSEQ multiplex PCR; TCRdb has only the in-frame clones, and not every one. Of more than 15,000 clones listed, approximately 80% were seen once; the top ten hold roughly 36%. Sequenced material: PBMCs, taken in a trial of ipilimumab plus nivolumab as post-transplant consolidation. The receptors shown here come from a male donor with diffuse large B-cell lymphoma.

The chain links TRBV30 to TRBJ2-2; D remains ambiguous. V lost 0 bases to trimming and J lost 2 bases, with 7 bases between them. Per the germline V gene, CDR1 is GTSNPN and CDR2 is SVGIG (reference sequence). This CDR3 has 14 residues. The CDR3 DNA follows: TGTGCCTGGAGTGTTAACTACAACACCGGGGAGCTGTTTTTT. Encoded protein: CAWSVNYNTGELFF.

This rearrangement joins TRBV27 to TRBJ1-6; D unresolved. This CDR3 spans 13 amino acids. V was trimmed by 5 bases and J by 7 bases, leaving 9 bases between them. Germline V gene lookup returns CDR1 MNHEY and CDR2 SMNVEV (reference sequence). CDR3 region: CASSRSANSPLHF. In DNA, the CDR3 is TGTGCCAGCAGTCGATCGGCCAATTCACCCCTCCACTTT.

In its sample, this clone was seen a few times. The chain recombines TRBV5-1 with TRBJ1-1, with D hard to call. The germline V and J ends were trimmed by 4 bases and 0 bases, with 19 bases remaining between them. The CDR3 covers 17 residues. The germline gives CDR1 SGHRS, CDR2 YFSETQ. As DNA, the CDR3 is TGCGCCAGCAGCCCGAAAATGGGCCCTTCTGTGAACACTGAAGCTTTCTTT. The encoded protein is CASSPKMGPSVNTEAFF.

V usage is TRBV13 and J usage is TRBJ2-5; TRBD2 agrees at 11 bases. The J call is in doubt because the DNA end fits TRBJ2-7 better. The CDR3 is 15 amino acids. Germline loops: CDR1 PRHDT, CDR2 FYEKMQ (reference sequence). CDR3 sequence reads: CASSALAGAGYEQYF. The DNA for the CDR3 is TGTGCCAGCAGCGCACTAGCGGGGGCGGGCTACGAGCAGTACTTC.

The chain couples TRBV5-4 to TRBJ1-2; possibly TRBD1 for D (5 bases). The CDR3 runs to 13 residues. From germline, CDR1 is SGHNT and CDR2 YYREEE (reference sequence). Trimming cost V 4 bases and J 1 base, with 8 bases left between them. CDR3 DNA: TGTGCCAGCAGCGAACAGGTTAACTATGGCTACACCTTC. Translated: CASSEQVNYGYTF. The variable domain in full, with the rest retrieved from reference TRBV5-4 and TRBJ1-2, is ETGVTQSPTHLIKTRGQQVTLRCSSQSGHNTVSWYQQALGQGPQFIFQYYREEENGRGNFPPRFSGLQFPNYSSELNVNALELDDSALYLCASSEQVNYGYTFGSGTRLTVV.

V gene TRBV2 combines with J gene TRBJ1-1, with no clear D. The CDR3 covers 13 residues. Germline V gene data show CDR1 as SNHLY and CDR2 as FYNNEI. The germline V and J ends were trimmed by 1 base and 1 base, with 4 bases remaining between them. The CDR3 spells CASSEESNTEAFF. CDR3 coding DNA: TGTGCCAGCAGTGAAGAATCGAACACTGAAGCTTTCTTT.

The chain couples TRBV2 to TRBJ1-1, with 9 bases fitting TRBD1. Trimming removed 0 bases from V and 7 bases from J; junction bases left unmatched: 6. The length of the CDR3 is 15 residues. Germline V CDR1 and CDR2: SNHLY, FYNNEI. CDR3: CASSEAGQGKIEAFF. The CDR3 DNA follows: TGTGCCAGCAGTGAAGCGGGACAGGGAAAGATTGAAGCTTTCTTT.

This chain connects TRBV6-1 to TRBJ2-7; D is undetermined. The germline CDR1 and CDR2 sequences are MNHNS and SASEGT. This CDR3 is 15 amino acids long. Trimming cost V 2 bases and J 0 bases, with 11 bases left between them. The CDR3 spells CASSEREGFSYEQYF. The CDR3, as DNA: TGTGCCAGCAGTGAAAGGGAAGGTTTCTCCTACGAGCAGTACTTC.

The rearrangement links TRBV28 to TRBJ1-2; 9 nucleotides match TRBD1. V lost 4 bases to trimming and J lost 3 bases; unmatched junction nucleotides: 6. The CDR3 runs 15 residues. Germline V gene data show CDR1 as MDHEN and CDR2 as SYDVKM. CDR3 in DNA: TGTGCCAGCAGTTCGACAGGGGGAGTGGACTATGGCTACACCTTC. Translation gives CASSSTGGVDYGYTF.

The CDR3 DNA follows: TGTGCCAGCAGCTTAAACGGAGGGGGGCAGTTCTTC. Amino acids: CASSLNGGGQFF. The chain is built from TRBV5-6 and TRBJ2-1; D may match TRBD1 or TRBD2 (6 bases each). The V gene's germline CDR1 is SGHDT and CDR2 YYEEEE. The CDR3 extends over 12 amino acids. The V end was cut by 2 bases, the J end by 12 bases, with 12 bases between.

The J gene is TRBJ2-7, the V gene TRBV6-1; no definite D call. This CDR3 has 15 amino acids. V lost 3 bases and J 0 bases, leaving 12 bases between the germline ends. The germline V gene has CDR1 MNHNS and CDR2 SASEGT. The CDR3 region is CASSDIVRNSYEQYF. The CDR3 DNA reads TGTGCCAGCAGTGATATAGTCCGAAACTCCTACGAGCAGTACTTC.

This clone showed up just a few times. The chain joins TRBV9 to TRBJ2-3, with a tentative D call TRBD2 (5 bases). V lost 9 bases and J lost 0, with 26 bases in between. The germline gives CDR1 SGDLS, CDR2 YYNGEE. CDR3 length: 18 residues. The CDR3 here is CATAPEGRVPLSTDTQYF. Here the CDR3 DNA reads TGTGCCACCGCCCCCGAGGGCCGAGTCCCACTGAGCACAGATACGCAGTATTTT. Complete variable domain (other parts from reference TRBV9 and TRBJ2-3): DSGVTQTPKHLITATGQRVTLRCSPRSGDLSVYWYQQSLDQGLQFLIQYYNGEERAKGNILERFSAQQFPDLHSELNLSSLELGDSALYFCATAPEGRVPLSTDTQYFGPGTRLTVL.

The chain links TRBV19 to TRBJ1-1; 9 nucleotides line up with TRBD1. Germline assignment: CDR1 LNHDA and CDR2 SQIVND (reference sequence). There are 15 residues in the CDR3. V shed 5 bases, J shed 5 bases, and the junction held 9 bases outside the gene matches. The CDR3 DNA is TGTGCCAGTAGTGGAAAGGACAGGGGACGGACTGAAGCTTTCTTT. Its protein is CASSGKDRGRTEAFF.

The V and J genes are TRBV15 and TRBJ1-4; no definite D call. Germline assignment: CDR1 LNHNV and CDR2 YYDKDF (reference sequence). The CDR3 extends over 13 amino acids. The V gene lost 1 base and the J gene lost 7 bases, with 7 bases spanning the gap. CDR3 bases: TGTGCCACCAGCAGAGTATCGGGTGAAAAACTGTTTTTT. Amino acids: CATSRVSGEKLFF.

The genes are TRBV19 and TRBJ2-2, with D possibly TRBD2 on 6 matching bases. The CDR3 has 16 residues. CDR1 is LNHDA and CDR2 is SQIVND in the germline V gene (reference sequence). V lost 5 bases to trimming and J lost 5 bases, with 18 bases between them. This chain's CDR3 is CASSEMAGIQTGELFF. DNA of the CDR3: TGTGCCAGTAGTGAGATGGCGGGAATCCAGACCGGGGAGCTGTTTTTT.

The gene calls are TRBV9 and TRBJ2-7, with 7 nucleotides matching TRBD1. From germline, CDR1 is SGDLS and CDR2 YYNGEE. Losses at the gene ends were 0 bases for V and 5 bases for J; bases not matched to a gene: 5. This CDR3 comprises 14 residues. The CDR3, as DNA: TGTGCCAGCAGCGTAGAGGGACAGCTCGACGAGCAGTACTTC. It specifies CASSVEGQLDEQYF.

The CDR3: CASRKGGNNQPQHF. CDR3 in DNA: TGTGCCAGTAGAAAGGGGGGCAACAATCAGCCCCAGCATTTT. The chain uses TRBV19 and TRBJ1-5; tentatively, D is TRBD1 (6 bases). Trimming shortened V by 6 bases and J by 3 bases, and 12 bases separated the two germline ends. The CDR3 totals 14 residues. Germline values: CDR1 LNHDA, CDR2 SQIVND (reference sequence). Variable domain in full (rest from reference TRBV19 and TRBJ1-5): DGGITQSPKYLFRKEGQNVTLSCEQNLNHDAMYWYRQDPGQGLRLIYYSQIVNDFQKGDIAEGYSVSREKKESFPLTVTSAQKNPTAFYLCASRKGGNNQPQHFGDGTRLSIL.